Described below is a single T cell receptor beta chain sequence and its context. Its cognate antigen is unknown. These data come from a study of PD-L1 blockade in urothelial cancer. The wider study: Chemotherapy regimens numbering 0 to 3 had been given to patients. Blood was subjected to analysis at 3 weeks (second dose) and 6 weeks following treatment start. Study results and limitations: Expansion of tumor-associated blood clones at 3 weeks was greater in durable-benefit patients.

Sequenced by immunoSEQ multiplex PCR; TCRdb stores in-frame clones only, minus some. This sample has some 40,000 clones, with 70% to 85% found just once. Peripheral blood mononuclear cells were collected from every patient before and during treatment, yielding between 1 and 8 samples per patient. The CDR3 consists of 16 residues. Trimming took 1 base from V and 0 from J, leaving 13 bases between them. Per germline, CDR1 MNHNS and CDR2 SASEGT. The origin of this receptor is a man aged 55 to 70 with urothelial cancer. Material: PBMCs, obtained around atezolizumab (anti-PD-L1) treatment. This chain uses TRBV6-1 with TRBJ2-7; a possible D gene is TRBD1 (6 bases). CDR3 sequence: CASSEEGTGYSYEQYF. CDR3 bases: TGTGCCAGCAGTGAAGAGGGAACAGGGTACTCCTACGAGCAGTACTTC.